Included here is one T cell receptor (beta chain) sequence, with context. Its antigen is not identified. The data were taken from a study of identical twins' blood T cells. Study-level results: Twin repertoire similarity may partly reflect shared environment. Twins shared more top CDR3 clonotypes than unrelated donors did.

TCR cDNA libraries came from RNA via a modified published protocol. Each TCR cDNA library carried sample-specific barcodes on both ends. TCRdb re-called the 5' RACE reads through MiXCR, storing one row per CDR3 protein. Here the sample spans around 380,000 distinct CDR3 sequences, over 25% being singletons. This CDR3 is 12 amino acids long. Germline CDR1 SGDLS, CDR2 YYNGEE. V lost 5 bases to trimming and J lost 8 bases, with 13 bases between them. The specimen sequenced was PBMCs. This chain joins TRBV9 and TRBJ1-2, with D unclear. This sequence originates from a woman between 18 and 50 years old in good health. CDR3 DNA sequence: TGTGCCAGCAGTTTTCAGGCAGGAGGCTACACCTTC. The encoded protein is CASSFQAGGYTF.